The 5 T cell receptor beta chains below all came from one sample that was sequenced in a study of cytomegalovirus exposure and HLA in healthy donors. PCR was performed using 60 Vbeta and 13 Jbeta primers. The protocol was immunoSEQ multiplex PCR, while the TCRdb copy is restricted to in-frame clones and leaves out a portion. The sample holds just over 200,000 clones. Sequencing was done on a sample of PBMCs. The receptors derive from a girl aged 2 to 10 in good health and CMV-seropositive.

V usage is TRBV28 and J usage is TRBJ2-3; D is unclear. Trimming took 3 bases from V and 6 from J, leaving 16 bases between them. This CDR3 has 15 residues. From germline, CDR1 is MDHEN and CDR2 SYDVKM. The CDR3 is CASSFLEAQRDTQYF. The DNA of the CDR3 is TGTGCCAGCAGTTTTTTAGAGGCACAAAGGGATACGCAGTATTTT.

The V and J genes are TRBV18 and TRBJ2-5, with 8 bases matching TRBD1. This CDR3 is built from 14 residues. The germline gives CDR1 KGHSH, CDR2 LQKENI. With V trimmed by 6 bases and J by 5 bases, 8 bases remained unmatched. CDR3 sequence: CASSPRGLGETQYF. The CDR3 nucleotides read TGTGCCAGCTCCCCCAGGGGGCTAGGGGAGACCCAGTACTTC.

The chain employs TRBV4-1 and TRBJ1-1, with TRBD1 identical over 8 bases. The V gene end was trimmed by 4 bases and the J gene end by 1 base; junction bases not matched to a gene: 8. The CDR3 sequence is 16 residues long. Germline V gene sequence: CDR1 MGHRA, CDR2 YSYEKL. DNA of the CDR3: TGCGCCAGCAGCCGAGGGACAGGTCCAAGGAACACTGAAGCTTTCTTT. It codes for CASSRGTGPRNTEAFF.

V gene TRBV5-1 combines with J gene TRBJ2-1, with TRBD2 matching 10 bases. With 0 bases clipped from V and 9 bases from J, the junction kept 9 bases outside the gene matches. Germline CDR1 and CDR2: SGHRS and YFSETQ. This CDR3 is 16 amino acids long. CDR3 DNA sequence: TGCGCCAGCAGCTTGGTACTAGCGGGGAGAATGAGTGAGCAGTTCTTC. Its protein is CASSLVLAGRMSEQFF.

The genes are TRBV6-1 and TRBJ2-7; 8 positions agree with TRBD2. The CDR3 length is 13 residues. Germline trimming cut 7 bases from V and 7 bases from J; bases unmatched to any gene: 9. Germline CDR1 reads MNHNS; CDR2 reads SASEGT. CDR3 protein: CASMRRGGGEQYF. The CDR3 bases are TGTGCCAGCATGAGGCGGGGCGGGGGGGAGCAGTACTTC.